This T cell receptor (beta chain) is from a study of blood T cell repertoires in COVID-19. Across the whole study: The United States, Italy and Spain provided the acute and convalescent COVID-19 samples.

V lost 7 bases and J 4 bases, leaving 8 bases between the germline ends. The CDR3 runs 13 residues. Germline CDR1 and CDR2: LNHDA and SQIVND (reference sequence). Original handling: It was from reference gene primer amplification that nucleated cell counts were estimated. TCRdb's table, derived via immunoSEQ multiplex PCR, lists solely in-frame clones and lacks some. That table supplies the V and J calls and clone size; D and trimming were determined from the DNA. The sample lists around 400,000 clones, roughly 86% occurring once. Sequencing was carried out using PBMCs or T cells enriched from blood (not recorded which). This chain connects TRBV19 to TRBJ1-6; no firm D call. This TCR was recovered from a woman aged 30 to 39 who had recovered from COVID-19. The CDR3 DNA reads TGTGCCAGTAACCTAAATTATAATTCACCCCTCCACTTT. Amino acid sequence: CASNLNYNSPLHF.